This TCR beta chain was captured in a study of graft-versus-host responses after intestinal transplantation. Study findings and constraints: Some GvH clones appeared in ileal mucosa or blood before recipient bone marrow.

Measured with immunoSEQ multiplex PCR; TCRdb has only the in-frame clones, and not every one. In the table there are roughly 51,000 clones, 70% to 90% of which are singletons. Comment on this clone: Its antigen is unknown.

In germline, CDR1 is MNHNY, CDR2 SVGAGI (reference sequence). Trimming shortened V by 6 bases and J by 1 base, and 15 bases separated the two germline ends. The CDR3 is 15 amino acids. J is TRBJ2-5 and V is TRBV6-6, with D perhaps matching TRBD2 (5 bases). The receptor was isolated from a human donor who was the organ donor for an intestinal transplant. The sequencing used unstimulated CD4+ T cells sorted from spleen or lymph node cells, collected before transplant. CDR3 loop: CASSPRLAGQETQYF. The CDR3 DNA reads TGTGCCAGCAGCCCTCGGCTGGCGGGCCAAGAGACCCAGTACTTC.